Listed below are T cell receptor beta chains from one sample, sequenced in a study of T cells in localized non-small cell lung cancer. Here immunoSEQ multiplex PCR was the method, and the copy in TCRdb shows in-frame clones only, minus some. The top ten clones hold 4.2% of a sample with roughly 33,000 clones, about nine tenths of them seen once. The specimen was peripheral blood, collected before any cancer treatment. Receptors were obtained from a woman between 35 and 75 years old with stage I lung adenocarcinoma. The CDR3 runs from the conserved cysteine through the conserved F or W. D genes are given only for firm matches. Clone size is stated in some rows and not others, as once, few, many or a class when expanded.

cdr3_nt,cdr3_aa,j_call,clone_size,v_call,d_call
TGTGCCAGCATATTCGGGGAAAGCTCCTACGAGCAGTACTTC,CASIFGESSYEQYF,TRBJ2-7,-,TRBV2,-
TGTGCCAGCAGCACCGGGACAGACACTGAAGCTTTCTTT,CASSTGTDTEAFF,TRBJ1-1,-,TRBV11-3,TRBD1
TGTGCCAGCAGCCAAGTGTACAGCCCTGAAGCTTTCTTT,CASSQVYSPEAFF,TRBJ1-1,-,TRBV14,-
TGTGCCAGCAGTTACGAGAGAGGAGGAGCTTTCTTT,CASSYERGGAFF,TRBJ1-1,-,TRBV6-5,-
TGCAGCTTTGGGACAGGGGACGAGCAGTACTTC,CSFGTGDEQYF,TRBJ2-7,-,TRBV29-1,TRBD1
TGTGCCAGCAGCAGGGATCAACGGGGCTACACCTTC,CASSRDQRGYTF,TRBJ1-2,-,TRBV11-1,-
TGTGCCAGCAGTGTAACAGGCTGGGGCACAGATACGCAGTATTTT,CASSVTGWGTDTQYF,TRBJ2-3,-,TRBV6-1,-
TGTGCCAGCAGCTCCGTCGCCCGCCAAGACCCGCCCCAGCATTTT,CASSSVARQDPPQHF,TRBJ1-5,-,TRBV7-8,-
TGTGCCAGCTGGTTGAGGGATACGCAGTATTTT,CASWLRDTQYF,TRBJ2-3,-,TRBV6-1,-
TGTGCCAGCACCACAATCCCCCTCGGGGGGACAGATACGCAGTATTTT,CASTTIPLGGTDTQYF,TRBJ2-3,-,TRBV27,TRBD2
TGTGCCATCACTGACCTAGCGGGGGGCACAGATACGCAGTATTTT,CAITDLAGGTDTQYF,TRBJ2-3,-,TRBV10-3,TRBD2
TGCAGCGTTGCCGGGGGCGAGGGCCCGAACACCGGGGAGCTGTTTTTT,CSVAGGEGPNTGELFF,TRBJ2-2,-,TRBV29-1,-
TGCAGCGTTGAAGGGGGGGGTGTCTACAATGAGCAGTTCTTC,CSVEGGGVYNEQFF,TRBJ2-1,-,TRBV29-1,TRBD2
TGTGCCAGCAGCTTAGTTCACAGGGCGAACTATGGCTACACCTTC,CASSLVHRANYGYTF,TRBJ1-2,-,TRBV7-9,-
TGTGCCAGCAGTAACAGGGTAACAGGAGCTTTCTTT,CASSNRVTGAFF,TRBJ1-1,-,TRBV27,-
TGTGCCAGCAGCCAATCATTGGGAGCCTACGAGCAGTACTTC,CASSQSLGAYEQYF,TRBJ2-7,-,TRBV4-2,-
TGTGCCAGCAGTTTAACCGGGGGCCTCTCCGAGCAGTACTTC,CASSLTGGLSEQYF,TRBJ2-7,-,TRBV27,-
TGTGCCAGCAAGGGGGGGGCTTGGAGCCAAGAGACCCAGTACTTC,CASKGGAWSQETQYF,TRBJ2-5,once,TRBV7-8,-
TGTGCCAGCAGCCGGGACAGCAATCAGCCCCAGCATTTT,CASSRDSNQPQHF,TRBJ1-5,-,TRBV6-5,-
TGCAGCGTTGAAACTATAACAGGGGGTAGGGGCGCAGATACGCAGTATTTT,CSVETITGGRGADTQYF,TRBJ2-3,once,TRBV29-1,TRBD1
TGTGCCAGCAGCTCTCCCTCCCAGGCCTCCTCCTACGAGCAGTACTTC,CASSSPSQASSYEQYF,TRBJ2-7,-,TRBV7-8,-
TGTGCCAGCAGCATAACAGGGAACACTGAAGCTTTCTTT,CASSITGNTEAFF,TRBJ1-1,once,TRBV11-2,-
TGTGCCAGCAGTTCCCTCGGGGGCGTCACTGAAGCTTTCTTT,CASSSLGGVTEAFF,TRBJ1-1,-,TRBV13,-
TGTGCCAGCAGTGCGTTTCCAGGGGATCAGCCCCAGCATTTT,CASSAFPGDQPQHF,TRBJ1-5,-,TRBV27,-
TGTGCCAGCAGGGCGGACCGCCTCTATGGCTACACCTTC,CASRADRLYGYTF,TRBJ1-2,-,TRBV6-1,-
TGCGCCAGCAGCCCCGGGGGGGCAGGAGATACGCAGTATTTT,CASSPGGAGDTQYF,TRBJ2-3,once,TRBV4-3,TRBD2
TGCGCCAGCAGCTTGGTCGGCACTGTCTCTGAAGCTTTCTTT,CASSLVGTVSEAFF,TRBJ1-1,-,TRBV5-1,-
TGTGCCAGCAATCACACCGGGGAGCTGTTTTTT,CASNHTGELFF,TRBJ2-2,-,TRBV9,-
TGTGCCAGCAGTTTCGGGACCGGGGAGCTGTTTTTT,CASSFGTGELFF,TRBJ2-2,-,TRBV27,-
TGTGCCATCAGTGCAAGGGAGGGGAACACTGAAGCTTTCTTT,CAISAREGNTEAFF,TRBJ1-1,-,TRBV10-3,-
TGTGCCAGCAGCACGGCCGGGACAGGGGCCGAGACCCAGTACTTC,CASSTAGTGAETQYF,TRBJ2-5,-,TRBV11-2,TRBD1
TGTGCCAGCAGCCAACAGACAGGGGTTCAGCCCCAGCATTTT,CASSQQTGVQPQHF,TRBJ1-5,-,TRBV7-6,TRBD1
TGTGCCAGTAGTAAGCGGGGGTCCTACAATGAGCAGTTCTTC,CASSKRGSYNEQFF,TRBJ2-1,-,TRBV19,TRBD2
TGCGCCAGCAGCCTGATCTTTGGCAGTGCCTCTGGAAACACCATATATTTT,CASSLIFGSASGNTIYF,TRBJ1-3,-,TRBV4-3,-
TGTGCCAGTAAAGAGTGGGACAGGGGGCTAGTTGGCACCGGGGAGCTGTTTTTT,CASKEWDRGLVGTGELFF,TRBJ2-2,-,TRBV19,TRBD1
TGTGCCAGCAGCTTATTCGGGTCTGAAGCTTTCTTT,CASSLFGSEAFF,TRBJ1-1,once,TRBV7-2,-
TGCGCCAGCAGCTCAAGGGTCGTAGGGCCTGGGTCCTACGAGCAGTACTTC,CASSSRVVGPGSYEQYF,TRBJ2-7,-,TRBV4-1,-
TGTGCCAGCAGCCGTGGGGGGGACGAGACCCAGTACTTC,CASSRGGDETQYF,TRBJ2-5,-,TRBV7-8,TRBD2
TGTGCCAGCAGCGCCCCTGAGGGACTACAGGGCCACGAGCAGTACTTC,CASSAPEGLQGHEQYF,TRBJ2-7,-,TRBV9,-
TGTGCCAGCAGCTCTACAGGGTCGGGATCCTACGAGCAGTACTTC,CASSSTGSGSYEQYF,TRBJ2-7,-,TRBV13,-
TGTGCCAGTAGTATTGGACAGGGGTCCTACGAGCAGTACTTC,CASSIGQGSYEQYF,TRBJ2-7,-,TRBV19,TRBD1